The 8 T cell receptor beta chains given below trace back to one sample, sequenced in a study of T cells in Graves' hyperthyroidism and ophthalmopathy. Amplified regions were TCR beta CDR3 sequences from RNA transcripts. A first-round RT-PCR of the TCR CDR3 used the HTBI primer set. One entry per CDR3 protein results from TCRdb running MiXCR on the multiplex PCR reads. This table holds approximately 590,000 distinct CDR3 sequences, 46% found once. What was sequenced was peripheral blood or thyroid tissue (not recorded which). The receptors come from a woman aged 18 to 35 with Graves' hyperthyroidism.

This clonotype showed up many times. The rearrangement links TRBV25-1 to TRBJ1-5; the D is unclear. From germline, CDR1 is MGHDK and CDR2 SYGVNS. The V end lost 8 bases, the J end lost 1 base, and 6 bases lay between the germline ends. The CDR3 totals 12 residues. Here the CDR3 DNA reads TGTGCCAGCGGTAGGAGCAATCAGCCCCAGCATTTT. Translating it yields CASGRSNQPQHF.

The V call is TRBV15, the J call TRBJ2-2; D is unresolved. The CDR3 has 16 amino acids. V was shortened by 2 bases and J by 3 bases, with 13 bases between the two germline ends. CDR1 and CDR2 from the germline V gene are LNHNV and YYDKDF (reference sequence). CDR3 region: CATSRTTGGYTGELFF. The CDR3 DNA reads TGTGCCACCAGCAGAACGACTGGTGGCTACACCGGGGAGCTGTTTTTT.

This clonotype has only a few counts. One end of the junction does not line up with germline, which may come from a read error. The J gene is TRBJ1-2, the V gene TRBV10-3; weak D call: TRBD1 (6 bases). The CDR3 length is 13 residues. Germline loops: CDR1 ENHRY, CDR2 SYGVKD. In DNA form, the CDR3 reads TGTGCCAGCAGTGAGGGGGACGGCGGCGGCTACACCTTC. Protein product: CASSEGDGGGYTF.

Many counts were recorded for this clonotype. V is TRBV10-3 and J is TRBJ2-7, with 9 bases aligning to TRBD1. This CDR3 has 14 amino acids. The V and J ends lost 8 bases and 4 bases, in that order; junction bases with no gene match: 9. Germline CDR1 ENHRY, CDR2 SYGVKD. For the CDR3, the DNA is TGTGCCATCGGAGTCGGGACAGGGCTGTACGAGCAGTACTTC. Protein product: CAIGVGTGLYEQYF.

The J gene is TRBJ1-1, the V gene TRBV6-2 or TRBV6-3; D is possibly TRBD1 (5 bases). The CDR3 length is 16 residues. V lost 7 bases and J lost 1, with 19 bases in between. In germline, CDR1 is MNHEY, CDR2 SVGEGT. CDR3: CASNLSPGQSNTEAFF. CDR3 sequence (DNA): TGTGCCAGCAACCTATCCCCAGGACAATCGAACACTGAAGCTTTCTTT.

The chain joins TRBV29-1 to TRBJ1-1; D remains unclear. Trimming removed 3 bases from V and 14 bases from J, with 25 bases in between. From germline, CDR1 is SQVTM and CDR2 ANQGSEA. This CDR3 has 14 amino acids. The CDR3 DNA reads as TGCAGCGTTGACCCAGACCACACAAACAATGAGCAGTTCTTT. It encodes CSVDPDHTNNEQFF.

V gene TRBV24-1 combines with J gene TRBJ2-7; TRBD2 aligns across 16 bases. This CDR3 is built from 19 residues. In germline, CDR1 is KGHDR, CDR2 SFDVKD. The trim removed 2 bases at V and 3 bases at J, leaving 9 bases unmatched. CDR3 coding DNA: TGTGCCACCAGTGATTCCCAGGGGACTAGCGGGAGGGGGGGCTACGAGCAGTACTTC. This translates into CATSDSQGTSGRGGYEQYF.

On this clonotype itself: Because the CDR3 is missing its conserved closing phenylalanine or tryptophan, this is likely a read error. Because the CDR3's place on the DNA is in doubt, the DNA is left out and the CDR3 is given as listed by TCRdb. The chain uses TRBV7-2 and TRBJ2-7; the table's D call, TRBD1, has no DNA check behind it. The CDR3 is 9 residues long, counting both termini. Germline V gene data show CDR1 as SGHTA and CDR2 as FQGNSA. The CDR3 here is CASSLDGGT.